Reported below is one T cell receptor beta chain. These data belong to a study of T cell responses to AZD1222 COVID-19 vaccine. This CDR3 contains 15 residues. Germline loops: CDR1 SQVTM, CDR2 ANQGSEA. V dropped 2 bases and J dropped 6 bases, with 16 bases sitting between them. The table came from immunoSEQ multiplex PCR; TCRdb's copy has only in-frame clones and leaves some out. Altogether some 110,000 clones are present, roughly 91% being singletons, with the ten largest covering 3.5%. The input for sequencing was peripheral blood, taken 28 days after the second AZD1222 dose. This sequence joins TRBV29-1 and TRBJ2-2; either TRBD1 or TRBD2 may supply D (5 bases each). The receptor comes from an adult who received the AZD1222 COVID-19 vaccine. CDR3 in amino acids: CSVELRDADPGELFF. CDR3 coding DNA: TGCAGCGTTGAACTCAGGGACGCCGATCCCGGGGAGCTGTTTTTT.